This T cell receptor (beta chain) was recovered during a study of blood T cell repertoires in COVID-19 (dated by TCRdb to about 2020). In the study overall: Samples from collaborators originated in the United States, Italy and Spain and spanned both the acute and convalescent phases of COVID-19. Samples came from the ongoing ImmuneRACE study (first 160 participants) plus 1,254 subjects from 6 global collaborators. The repertoires were released in a freely available public database intended as a resource for research on the immune response to SARS-CoV-2. Where available, HLA class I and class II types were taken from metadata supplied by the sample provider and were not determined by assay-based typing. The sample metadata nearly always contained a de-identified subject ID, COVID-19 status, age in years and sex. The prospective study material was composed of cDNA or gDNA derived from T cells, B-cell-depleted T cells, or PBMCs. Subjects who had been exposed to COVID-19, were actively infected with it, or had recovered from it provided the deeply sampled blood TCRbeta repertoires that made up the dataset. Study-level results and caveats: Clinical and demographic metadata were provided uncurated, with the amount varying by source and participant.

The immunoSEQ Assay, a bias-controlled multiplex PCR, was used to amplify TCRbeta CDR3 regions from genomic DNA. The study's own analysis went as follows. Nucleated cell counts per sample were estimated from amplification of reference gene primers within the assay. To quantify the absolute abundance of each unique TCRbeta CDR3 rearrangement, sequence reads were collapsed and filtered. For each sample, productive Simpson clonality was calculated by taking the square root of Simpson's diversity index across productive rearrangements. Here the immuneACCESS table is served through TCRdb, limited to in-frame sequences with V and J called. Missing clones are a known gap in these copies; in checked studies unresolved V genes cover under half, and the rest lacks a known reason. Clonal size and the V and J genes are those of that table, whereas D and trimming came from the DNA. Recorded for this sample are roughly 200,000 clones; 84% of them occurred a single time. The ten largest clones take up over 9.5% of the sample.

One collaborating source in Seattle enrolled patients during active infection and followed them longitudinally through the course of disease. Each collaborating institution followed its own protocols to collect whole blood in K2EDTA tubes. For TCRbeta analysis, collaborators shipped samples in one of three forms: frozen whole blood, isolated PBMCs, or DNA extracted from either of those sample types. The CDR3 sequence holds 15 residues, the cysteine and phenylalanine included. The sequence is cut down to CDR3 DNA, 45 bases in frame from base 1. V was cut back by 2 bases and J by 2 bases, leaving a gap of 10 bases between them. Sequences SEHNR (CDR1) and FQNEAQ (CDR2) are obtained from the germline V gene (reference sequence). Notes on this clone: It has no known antigen specificity. Per-nucleotide qualities are absent, and no much larger clonotype sits a single base away.

The chain links TRBV7-9 with TRBJ1-5; possibly the D gene is TRBD1, per 5 matching bases. The sample taken for sequencing was peripheral blood. This clonotype was obtained from a woman of 80 years or more with COVID-19, enrolled during active disease. The CDR3 reads CASSLTGPGNQPQHF. The bases read TGTGCCAGCAGCTTAACAGGTCCGGGCAATCAGCCCCAGCATTTT.